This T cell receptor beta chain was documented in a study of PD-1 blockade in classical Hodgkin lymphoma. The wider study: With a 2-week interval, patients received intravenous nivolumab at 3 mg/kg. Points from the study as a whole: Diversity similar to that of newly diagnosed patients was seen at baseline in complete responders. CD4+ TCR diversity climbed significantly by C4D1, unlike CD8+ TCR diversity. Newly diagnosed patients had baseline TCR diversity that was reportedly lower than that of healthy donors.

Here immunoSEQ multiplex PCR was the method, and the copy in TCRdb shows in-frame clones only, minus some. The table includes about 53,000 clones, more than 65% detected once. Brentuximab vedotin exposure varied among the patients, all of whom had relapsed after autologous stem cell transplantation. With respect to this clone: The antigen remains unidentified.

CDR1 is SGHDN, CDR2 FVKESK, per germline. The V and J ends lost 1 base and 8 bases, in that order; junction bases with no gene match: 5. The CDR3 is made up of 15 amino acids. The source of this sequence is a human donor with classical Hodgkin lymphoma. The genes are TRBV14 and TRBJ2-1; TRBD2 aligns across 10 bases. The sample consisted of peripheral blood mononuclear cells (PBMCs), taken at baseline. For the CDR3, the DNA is TGTGCCAGCAGCCAAGTGATAGCGGGAGGCCATGAGCAGTTCTTC. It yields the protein CASSQVIAGGHEQFF.